A selection of T cell receptor beta chains follows, all from one sample in a study of blood T cell dynamics during melanoma immunotherapy. Clones were sequenced by immunoSEQ multiplex PCR, and TCRdb holds only the in-frame ones, with some missing. Of about 16,000 clones listed, approximately 94% were seen once; the top ten hold 0.21%. Specimen: effector memory CD8+ T cells from blood, collected from a patient treated with checkpoint blockade. The receptor source for this set is a human donor with melanoma. The CDR3 runs from the conserved cysteine through the conserved F or W. Fields, in order: V gene, CDR3 protein.

>TRBV2
CASSEGQTYQETQYF
>TRBV9
CASSVAVMGEQFF
>TRBV9
CASSVGIGETQYF
>TRBV5-4
CASSFRDRSTDTQYF
>TRBV5-6
CASSLKDRGYEQYF
>TRBV27
CASSLSVGTLGYGYTF
>TRBV6-5
CASSYEGHGPLF
>TRBV9
CASSAGLAASTDTQYF
>TRBV9
CASSVFSGGTDTQYF
>TRBV27
CASSLYPRSTDTQYF
>TRBV4-1
CASSQGLTEAFF
>TRBV11-2
CASSFLFGLEGETQYF
>TRBV6-4
CASATANTDTQYF
>TRBV2
CASSEPGQGDEQYF
>TRBV7-9
CASSFPTIKEGSPYEQYF
>TRBV6-5
CASSYRGRNNEQYF
>TRBV9
CASTRTSGRENTGELFF
>TRBV19
CASSIDGIQPRDEQFF
>TRBV5-4
CASSFGEIHSPLHF
>TRBV7-9
CASGPRDSYGYTF
>TRBV27
CASSLSRNTEAFF
>TRBV27
CASSLTAGGPTGELFF
>TRBV25-1
CASSEPRDNKETQYF
>TRBV6-1
CASIFDSFQETQYF
>TRBV28
CASSLFAGGAVYEQYF
>TRBV5-6
CASSLGGFQETQYF
>TRBV6-5
CASSYSFLAASYEQYF
>TRBV5-4
CASSRGGNTEAFF
>TRBV4-2
CASSRNSGLLEDEQYF
>TRBV18
CASSLRDSAYEQYF